This T cell receptor (beta chain) stems from a study of T cell clonality in common variable immunodeficiency. Whole-study results and caveats: Shared TCRbeta clones were fewer between CVID subjects than controls.

The CDR3 is made up of 15 amino acids. Looked up from germline, CDR1 is SGDLS and CDR2 is YYNGEE. The germline V and J ends were trimmed by 3 bases and 5 bases, with 14 bases remaining between them. Sequencing input was equivalent genomic DNA from CVID and controls. The data were produced by immunoSEQ multiplex PCR, yet TCRdb's version contains in-frame clones alone and is incomplete. Altogether approximately 40,000 clones were found in the sample, and no singletons occur. This clone occurred many times. Antigen specificity is unknown. Coverage ceases 3 residues before the CDR3 finishes, and the germline J gene fills in the end.

The V and J genes are TRBV9 and TRBJ2-2; perhaps TRBD1 as D (5 bases). The TCR comes from a person aged 18-70 years in good health. Sequencing input: peripheral blood mononuclear cells. Partial CDR3 DNA: TGTGCCAGCAGCGAATACTTACAGGTTACCGGGGAG. Its protein product is CASSEYLQVTGE. The complete CDR3 reads CASSEYLQVTGELFF.